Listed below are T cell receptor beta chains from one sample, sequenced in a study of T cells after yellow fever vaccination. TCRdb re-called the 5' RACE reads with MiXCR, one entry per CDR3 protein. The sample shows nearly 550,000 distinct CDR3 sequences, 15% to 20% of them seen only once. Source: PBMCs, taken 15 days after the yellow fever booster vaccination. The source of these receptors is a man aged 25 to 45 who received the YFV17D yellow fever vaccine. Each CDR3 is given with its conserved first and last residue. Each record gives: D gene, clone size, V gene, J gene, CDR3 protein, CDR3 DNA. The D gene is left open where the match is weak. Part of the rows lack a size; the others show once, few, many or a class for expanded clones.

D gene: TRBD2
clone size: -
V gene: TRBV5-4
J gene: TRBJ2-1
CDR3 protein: CASSPGLAGEEQFF
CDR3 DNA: TGTGCCAGCAGCCCAGGACTAGCGGGAGAGGAGCAGTTCTTC

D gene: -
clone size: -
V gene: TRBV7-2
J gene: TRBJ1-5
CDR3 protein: CASSWVGGDQPQHF
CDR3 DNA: TGTGCCAGCAGCTGGGTCGGCGGGGATCAGCCCCAGCATTTT

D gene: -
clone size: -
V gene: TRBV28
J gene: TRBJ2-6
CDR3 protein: CASSPPRYSGANVLTF
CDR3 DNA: TGTGCCAGCAGTCCCCCGCGTTACTCTGGGGCCAACGTCCTGACTTTC

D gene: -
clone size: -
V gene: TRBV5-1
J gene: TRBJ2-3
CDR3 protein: CASSERATDTQYF
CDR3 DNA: TGCGCCAGCAGCGAGAGAGCGACAGATACGCAGTATTTT

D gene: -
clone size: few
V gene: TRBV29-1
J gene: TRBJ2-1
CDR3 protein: CSVDGDVNNEQFF
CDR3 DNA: TGCAGCGTTGATGGGGACGTAAATAATGAGCAGTTCTTC

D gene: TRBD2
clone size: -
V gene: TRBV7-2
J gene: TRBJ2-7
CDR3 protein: CASSLRSGSAEQYF
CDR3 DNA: TGTGCCAGCAGCTTAAGAAGCGGGAGTGCCGAGCAGTACTTC

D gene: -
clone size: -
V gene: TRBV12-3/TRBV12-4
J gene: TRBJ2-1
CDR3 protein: CASSLGLSGQNEQFF
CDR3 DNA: TGTGCCAGCAGTTTAGGGCTAAGCGGCCAGAATGAGCAGTTCTTC

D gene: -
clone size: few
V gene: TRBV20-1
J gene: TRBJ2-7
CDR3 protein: CSARNQLSGQYF
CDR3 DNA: TGCAGTGCTAGGAATCAGCTTTCTGGGCAGTACTTC

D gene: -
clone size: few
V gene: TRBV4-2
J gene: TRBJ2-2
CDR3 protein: CASSQESLPGWTGELFF
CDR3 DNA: TGTGCCAGCAGCCAAGAAAGTCTGCCCGGGTGGACCGGGGAGCTGTTTTTT

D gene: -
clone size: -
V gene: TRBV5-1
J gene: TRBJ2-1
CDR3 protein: CASSLAPSDSSYNEQFF
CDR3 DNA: TGCGCCAGCAGCTTGGCCCCAAGCGATAGCTCCTACAATGAGCAGTTCTTC

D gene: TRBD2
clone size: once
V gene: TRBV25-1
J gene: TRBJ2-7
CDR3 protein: CASSDKLAGPFEQYF
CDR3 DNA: TGTGCCAGCAGTGACAAACTAGCGGGACCTTTCGAGCAGTACTTC

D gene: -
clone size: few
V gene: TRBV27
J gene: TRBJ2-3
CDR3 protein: CASSTRDPERRDTQYF
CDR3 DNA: TGTGCCAGCAGTACCCGGGACCCCGAAAGGAGAGATACGCAGTATTTT

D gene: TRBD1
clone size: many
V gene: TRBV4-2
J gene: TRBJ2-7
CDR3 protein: CASSQGGTGDGEQYF
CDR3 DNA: TGTGCCAGCAGCCAAGGGGGGACAGGGGACGGAGAGCAGTACTTC

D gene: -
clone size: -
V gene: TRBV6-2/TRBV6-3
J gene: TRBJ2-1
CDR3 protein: CASSTGTFFDNEQFF
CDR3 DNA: TGTGCCAGCAGTACCGGGACATTTTTCGATAATGAGCAGTTCTTC

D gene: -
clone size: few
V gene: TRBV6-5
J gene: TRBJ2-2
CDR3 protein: CASSFVPNTGELFF
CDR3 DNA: TGTGCCAGCAGTTTCGTACCAAACACCGGGGAGCTGTTTTTT

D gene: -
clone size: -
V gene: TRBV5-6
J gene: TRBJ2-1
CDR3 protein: CAMGPGNNEQFF
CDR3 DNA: TGTGCCATGGGCCCCGGGAACAATGAGCAGTTCTTC

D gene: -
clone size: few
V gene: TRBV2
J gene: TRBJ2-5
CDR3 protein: CASSRDLQETQYF
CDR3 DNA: TGTGCCAGCAGTAGGGACCTACAAGAGACCCAGTACTTC

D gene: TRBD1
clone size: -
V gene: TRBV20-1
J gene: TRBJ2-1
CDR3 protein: CSAPPRDRVRNEQFF
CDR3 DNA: TGCAGTGCCCCCCCTAGGGACAGGGTGAGAAATGAGCAGTTCTTC

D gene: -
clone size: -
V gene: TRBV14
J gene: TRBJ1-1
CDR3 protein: CASSQPGAWTEAFF
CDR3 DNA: TGTGCCAGCAGCCAACCGGGGGCGTGGACTGAAGCTTTCTTT

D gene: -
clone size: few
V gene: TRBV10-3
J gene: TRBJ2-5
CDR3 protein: CAISSGNGAETQYF
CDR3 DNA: TGTGCCATCAGCAGCGGTAACGGAGCAGAGACCCAGTACTTC